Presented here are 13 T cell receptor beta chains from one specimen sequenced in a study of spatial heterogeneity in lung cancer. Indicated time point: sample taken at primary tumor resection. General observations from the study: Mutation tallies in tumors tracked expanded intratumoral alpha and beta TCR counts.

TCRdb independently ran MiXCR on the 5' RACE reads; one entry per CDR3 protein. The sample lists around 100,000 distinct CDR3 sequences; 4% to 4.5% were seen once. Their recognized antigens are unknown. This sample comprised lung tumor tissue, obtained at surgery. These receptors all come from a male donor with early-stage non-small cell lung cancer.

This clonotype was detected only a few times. The CDR3 DNA reads TGTGCCAGCAGCCAAGATTCGAGTGGGGGAGTCCGAGAGCAGTTCTTC. It is translated as CASSQDSSGGVREQFF. The chain combines TRBV3-1 with TRBJ2-1, with D perhaps assigned TRBD1 or TRBD2 (5 bases each). This CDR3 is built from 16 residues. The V gene's germline CDR1 is LGHDT and CDR2 YNNKEL (reference sequence). Trimming took 0 bases from V and 10 from J, leaving 19 bases between them.

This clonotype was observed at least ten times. CDR3 nucleotides: TGCGCCAGCAGCCAGAGAACAGGGCTAGCCTACAATGAGCAGTTCTTC. Amino acids: CASSQRTGLAYNEQFF. V usage is TRBV4-1 and J usage is TRBJ2-1; maybe TRBD1 (6 bases). The length of the CDR3 is 16 residues. Germline CDR1 MGHRA, CDR2 YSYEKL. V gave up 3 bases and J gave up 2 bases, with 14 bases separating them.

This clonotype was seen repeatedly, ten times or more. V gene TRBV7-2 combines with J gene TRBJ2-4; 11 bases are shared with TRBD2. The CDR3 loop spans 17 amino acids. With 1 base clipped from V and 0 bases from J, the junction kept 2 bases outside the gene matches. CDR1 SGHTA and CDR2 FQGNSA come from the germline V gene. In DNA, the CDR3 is TGTGCCAGCAGCTTAGAACTAGCGGGAGTAGCCAAAAACATTCAGTACTTC. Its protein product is CASSLELAGVAKNIQYF. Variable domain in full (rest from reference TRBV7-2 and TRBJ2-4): GAGVSQSPSNKVTEKGKDVELRCDPISGHTALYWYRQSLGQGLEFLIYFQGNSAPDKSGLPSDRFSAERTGGSVSTLTIQRTQQEDSAVYLCASSLELAGVAKNIQYFGAGTRLSVL.

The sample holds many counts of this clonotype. CDR3 DNA: TGTGCCAGCAGTTTTGTAGTTACAGCGAAGGATTATGGCTACACCTTC. Translation gives CASSFVVTAKDYGYTF. V is TRBV28 and J is TRBJ1-2; D gene unclear. V lost 3 bases and J lost 5, with 19 bases in between. Germline values: CDR1 MDHEN, CDR2 SYDVKM. The CDR3 totals 16 residues.

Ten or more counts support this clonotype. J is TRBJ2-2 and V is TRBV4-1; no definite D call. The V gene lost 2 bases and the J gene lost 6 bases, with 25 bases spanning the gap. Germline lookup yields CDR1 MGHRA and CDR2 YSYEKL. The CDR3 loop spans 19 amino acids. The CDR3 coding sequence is TGCGCCAGCAGCCAAAGAGGTGCCAGGCGCCCTAATGGATCCGGGGAGCTGTTTTTT. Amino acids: CASSQRGARRPNGSGELFF.

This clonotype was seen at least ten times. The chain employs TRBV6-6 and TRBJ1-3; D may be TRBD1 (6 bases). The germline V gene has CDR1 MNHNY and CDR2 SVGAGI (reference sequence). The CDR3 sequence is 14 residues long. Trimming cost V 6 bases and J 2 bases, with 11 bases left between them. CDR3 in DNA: TGTGCCAGCAGAGATCCAGGGGCTGGAAACACCATATATTTT. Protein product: CASRDPGAGNTIYF.

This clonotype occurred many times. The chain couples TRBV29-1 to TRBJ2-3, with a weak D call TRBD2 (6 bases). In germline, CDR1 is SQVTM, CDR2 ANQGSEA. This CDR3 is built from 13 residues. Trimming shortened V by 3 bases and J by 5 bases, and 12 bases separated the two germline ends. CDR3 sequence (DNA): TGCAGCGTTGATGACGGAGCGGGAGATACGCAGTATTTT. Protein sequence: CSVDDGAGDTQYF.

CDR3 amino acids: CASSYLSGSRGNEQFF. The CDR3 DNA reads TGTGCCAGCAGTTACCTCAGCGGGAGTAGGGGAAATGAGCAGTTCTTC. V and J are TRBV6-5 and TRBJ2-1; 8 bases fit TRBD2. CDR3 length: 16 residues. V shed 2 bases and J 7 bases; nucleotides not matched to a gene: 10. Germline values: CDR1 MNHEY, CDR2 SVGAGI.

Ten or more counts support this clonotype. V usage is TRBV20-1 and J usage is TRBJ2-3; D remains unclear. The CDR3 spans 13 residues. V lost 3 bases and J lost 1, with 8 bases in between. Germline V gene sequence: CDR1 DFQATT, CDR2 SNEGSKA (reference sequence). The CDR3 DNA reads TGCAGTGCTAGCGGATTACGCACAGATACGCAGTATTTT. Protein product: CSASGLRTDTQYF.

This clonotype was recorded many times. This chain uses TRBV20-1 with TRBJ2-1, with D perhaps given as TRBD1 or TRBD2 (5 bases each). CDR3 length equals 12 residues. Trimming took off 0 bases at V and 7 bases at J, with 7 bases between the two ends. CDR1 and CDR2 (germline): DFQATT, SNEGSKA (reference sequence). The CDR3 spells CSAREWGNEQFF. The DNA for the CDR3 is TGCAGTGCTAGAGAATGGGGGAATGAGCAGTTCTTC.

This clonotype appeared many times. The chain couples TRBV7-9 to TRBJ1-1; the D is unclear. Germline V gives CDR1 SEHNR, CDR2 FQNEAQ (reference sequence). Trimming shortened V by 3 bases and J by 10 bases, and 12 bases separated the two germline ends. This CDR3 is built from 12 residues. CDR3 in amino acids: CASSFKSEGAFF. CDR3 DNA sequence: TGTGCCAGCAGCTTCAAGAGCGAGGGAGCTTTCTTT.

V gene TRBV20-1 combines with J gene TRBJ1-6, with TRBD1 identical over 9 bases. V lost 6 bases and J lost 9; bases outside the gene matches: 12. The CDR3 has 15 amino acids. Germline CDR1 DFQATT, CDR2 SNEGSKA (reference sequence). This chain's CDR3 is CSAQKTGGLSSPLHF. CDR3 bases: TGCAGTGCCCAGAAAACAGGGGGCTTGAGTTCACCCCTCCACTTT.

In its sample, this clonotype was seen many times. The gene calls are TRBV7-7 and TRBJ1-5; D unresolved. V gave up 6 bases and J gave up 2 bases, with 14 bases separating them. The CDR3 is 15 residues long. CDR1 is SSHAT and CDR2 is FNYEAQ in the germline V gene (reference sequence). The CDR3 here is CASRLGSLGNQPQHF. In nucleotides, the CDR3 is TGTGCCAGCAGACTAGGGAGTTTGGGCAATCAGCCCCAGCATTTT.